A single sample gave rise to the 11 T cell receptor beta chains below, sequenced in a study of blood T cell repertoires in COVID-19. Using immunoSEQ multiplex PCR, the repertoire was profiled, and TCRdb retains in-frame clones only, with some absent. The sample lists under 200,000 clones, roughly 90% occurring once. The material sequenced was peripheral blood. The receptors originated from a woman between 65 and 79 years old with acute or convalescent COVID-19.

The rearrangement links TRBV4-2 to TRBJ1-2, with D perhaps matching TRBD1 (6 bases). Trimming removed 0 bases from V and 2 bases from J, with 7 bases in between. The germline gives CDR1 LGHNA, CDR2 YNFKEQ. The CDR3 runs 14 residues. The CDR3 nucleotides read TGTGCCAGCAGCCAAGATACAGGGAACTATGGCTACACCTTC. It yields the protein CASSQDTGNYGYTF.

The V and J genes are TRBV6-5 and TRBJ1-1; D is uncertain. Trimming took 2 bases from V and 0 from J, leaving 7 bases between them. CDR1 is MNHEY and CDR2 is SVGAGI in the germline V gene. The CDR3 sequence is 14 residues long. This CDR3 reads CASSYTRMNTEAFF. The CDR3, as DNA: TGTGCCAGCAGTTACACGCGCATGAACACTGAAGCTTTCTTT.

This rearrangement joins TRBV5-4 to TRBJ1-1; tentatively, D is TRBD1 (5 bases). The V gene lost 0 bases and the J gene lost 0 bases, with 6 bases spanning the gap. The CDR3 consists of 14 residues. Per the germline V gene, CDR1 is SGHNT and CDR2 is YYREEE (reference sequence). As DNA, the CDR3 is TGTGCCAGCAGCTTGGCAGGGATGAACACTGAAGCTTTCTTT. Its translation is CASSLAGMNTEAFF.

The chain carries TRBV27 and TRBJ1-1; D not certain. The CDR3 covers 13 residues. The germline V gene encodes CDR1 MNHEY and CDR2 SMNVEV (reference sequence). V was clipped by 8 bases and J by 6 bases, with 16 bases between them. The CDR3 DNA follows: TGTGCCAGCGGCATTCGGGGTAGGGCTGAAGCTTTCTTT. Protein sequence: CASGIRGRAEAFF.

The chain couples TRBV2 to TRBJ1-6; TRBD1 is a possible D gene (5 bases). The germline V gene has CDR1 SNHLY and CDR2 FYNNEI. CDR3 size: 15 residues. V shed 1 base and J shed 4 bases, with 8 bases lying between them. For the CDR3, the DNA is TGTGCCAGCAGTGAAGGACAGAGATATAATTCACCCCTCCACTTT. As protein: CASSEGQRYNSPLHF.

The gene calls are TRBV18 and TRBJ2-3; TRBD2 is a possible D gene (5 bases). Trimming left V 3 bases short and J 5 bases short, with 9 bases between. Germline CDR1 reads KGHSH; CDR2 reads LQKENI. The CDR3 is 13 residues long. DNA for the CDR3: TGTGCCAGCTCACCCGGGATCCAAGATACGCAGTATTTT. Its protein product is CASSPGIQDTQYF.

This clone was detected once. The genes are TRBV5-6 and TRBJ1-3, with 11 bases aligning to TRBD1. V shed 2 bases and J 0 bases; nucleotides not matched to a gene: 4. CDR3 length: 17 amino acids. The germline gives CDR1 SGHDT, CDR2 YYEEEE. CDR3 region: CASSFRGTGGSGNTIYF. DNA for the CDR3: TGTGCCAGCAGCTTTAGGGGGACAGGGGGCTCTGGAAACACCATATATTTT.

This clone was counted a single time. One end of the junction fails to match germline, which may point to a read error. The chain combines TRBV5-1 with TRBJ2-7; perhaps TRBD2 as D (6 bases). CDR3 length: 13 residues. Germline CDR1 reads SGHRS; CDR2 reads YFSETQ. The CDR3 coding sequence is TGCGTCAGCAACTGGGACTCCACCTACGAGCAGTACTTC. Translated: CVSNWDSTYEQYF.

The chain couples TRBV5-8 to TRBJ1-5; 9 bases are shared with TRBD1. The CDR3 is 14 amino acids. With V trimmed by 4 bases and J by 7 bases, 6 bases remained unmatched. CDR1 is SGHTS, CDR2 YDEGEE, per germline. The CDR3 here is CASSRTTGGQPQHF. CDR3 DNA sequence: TGTGCCAGCAGCCGGACGACAGGGGGACAGCCCCAGCATTTT.

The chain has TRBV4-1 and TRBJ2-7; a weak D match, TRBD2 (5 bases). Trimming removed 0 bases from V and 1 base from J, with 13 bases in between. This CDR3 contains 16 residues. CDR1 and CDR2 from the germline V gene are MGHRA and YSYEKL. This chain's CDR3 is CASSQDLSGSSYEQYF. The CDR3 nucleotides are TGCGCCAGCAGCCAAGATCTGAGCGGTTCTTCCTACGAGCAGTACTTC.

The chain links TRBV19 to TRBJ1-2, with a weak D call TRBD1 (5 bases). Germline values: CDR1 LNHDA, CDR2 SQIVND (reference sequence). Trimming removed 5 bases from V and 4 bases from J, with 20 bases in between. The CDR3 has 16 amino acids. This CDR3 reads CASSAGSEPGGYGYTF. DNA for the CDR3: TGTGCCAGTAGTGCCGGATCAGAACCCGGGGGCTATGGCTACACCTTC.